The 30 T cell receptor beta chains listed next were all sequenced from one sample in a study of T-cell reconstitution after alpha-beta-depleted transplantation in children. Library preparation (for TCRbeta) was performed with unique molecular identifiers. TCRdb itself ran the PCR reads through MiXCR, one entry per CDR3 protein. The sample lists over 200,000 distinct CDR3 sequences, 11% occurring once. Sequencing was performed on PBMCs, taken before TCRalphabeta/CD19-depleted stem cell transplant. These receptors came from a child younger than two with acute myeloid leukemia, due to receive a stem cell transplant.

This clonotype was seen many times. The gene calls are TRBV5-1 and TRBJ1-3, with D maybe TRBD1 (6 bases). V was trimmed by 4 bases and J by 4 bases, leaving 9 bases between them. The CDR3 contains 13 residues. The germline V gene encodes CDR1 SGHRS and CDR2 YFSETQ. The CDR3 loop is CASSGTSGNTIYF. The DNA of the CDR3 is TGCGCCAGCAGCGGGACAAGCGGAAACACCATATATTTT.

The chain uses TRBV7-2 and TRBJ2-1; 10 nucleotides line up with TRBD2. The ends lost 5 bases at V and 6 bases at J; junction bases unmatched: 7. The germline gives CDR1 SGHTA, CDR2 FQGNSA. This CDR3 has 15 amino acids. CDR3 residues: CASSPALAGINEQFF. In nucleotides, the CDR3 is TGTGCCAGCAGCCCCGCACTAGCGGGAATCAATGAGCAGTTCTTC.

This clonotype was observed many times. V usage is TRBV7-2 and J usage is TRBJ2-3; D gene ambiguous. Trimming took 8 bases from V and 4 from J, leaving 10 bases between them. Germline CDR1 is SGHTA and CDR2 is FQGNSA. The CDR3 consists of 12 residues. The CDR3: CASGMWADTQYF. CDR3 sequence (DNA): TGTGCCAGCGGTATGTGGGCAGATACGCAGTATTTT.

V is TRBV7-6 and J is TRBJ2-7; TRBD1 agrees at 9 bases. V trimming: 1 base; J trimming: 6 bases; junction bases outside the gene matches: 4. Germline CDR1 SGHVS, CDR2 FNYEAQ. CDR3 length equals 14 residues. CDR3 coding DNA: TGTGCCAGCAGCTTAGGGACAGGGGCTTCCGAGCAGTACTTC. Amino acid sequence: CASSLGTGASEQYF. Full variable domain (rest looked up from reference TRBV7-6 and TRBJ2-7): GAGVSQSPRYKVTKRGQDVALRCDPISGHVSLYWYRQALGQGPEFLTYFNYEAQQDKSGLPNDRFSAERPEGSISTLTIQRTEQRDSAMYRCASSLGTGASEQYFGPGTRLTVT.

Ten or more counts support this clonotype. This rearrangement joins TRBV5-1 to TRBJ2-1, with 11 bases lining up with TRBD2. The germline CDR1 and CDR2 sequences are SGHRS and YFSETQ. The CDR3 is 15 residues long. V lost 5 bases and J lost 7; bases outside the gene matches: 8. CDR3 residues: CASRSGTSGANEQFF. The CDR3 DNA sequence: TGCGCCAGCAGATCCGGGACTAGCGGAGCTAATGAGCAGTTCTTC.

This clonotype was seen at least ten times. This chain connects TRBV10-3 to TRBJ2-7, with D possibly matching TRBD2 (5 bases). CDR1 is ENHRY, CDR2 SYGVKD, per germline. CDR3 length: 14 amino acids. V lost 0 bases, J lost 2 bases, and 8 bases lay in between. CDR3 in amino acids: CAISESLGAYEQYF. Written as DNA, the CDR3 is TGTGCCATCAGTGAGTCCCTGGGAGCCTACGAGCAGTACTTC.

This clonotype was counted at least ten times. The chain employs TRBV5-1 and TRBJ1-2; TRBD1 matches 10 bases. This CDR3 spans 16 amino acids. V shed 1 base and J 10 bases; nucleotides not matched to a gene: 13. Germline-derived CDR1 and CDR2 are SGHRS and YFSETQ. For the CDR3, the DNA is TGCGCCAGCAGCTTGTCCTTCGGGACAGGGGTCTCGGCCTACACCTTC. Residues: CASSLSFGTGVSAYTF.

The table lists this clonotype with a count of one. One base away lies a much larger clone, so this may be a sequencing read error. The gene calls are TRBV4-2 and TRBJ2-7; D gene unclear. Per germline, CDR1 LGHNA and CDR2 YNFKEQ. There are 14 residues in the CDR3. For the CDR3, the DNA is TGTGCCGGCAGCCAAGACTCAGAGTCCTACGAGCAGTACTTC. It specifies CAGSQDSESYEQYF.

This clonotype was seen ten or more times. The chain uses TRBV20-1 and TRBJ1-1; D is undetermined. Trimming took 1 base from V and 5 from J, leaving 20 bases between them. Per the germline V gene, CDR1 is DFQATT and CDR2 is SNEGSKA (reference sequence). The CDR3 has 16 residues. CDR3 sequence: CSARVGPGGVGTEAFF. For the CDR3, the DNA is TGCAGTGCTAGAGTTGGTCCCGGCGGAGTCGGGACTGAAGCTTTCTTT.

This clonotype was counted at least ten times. The chain employs TRBV20-1 and TRBJ2-5; D is uncertain. Germline V gene sequence: CDR1 DFQATT, CDR2 SNEGSKA (reference sequence). The CDR3 is made up of 12 amino acids. V lost 6 bases, J lost 2 bases, and 10 bases lay in between. The CDR3 reads CSATRPQETQYF. The CDR3 DNA is TGCAGTGCCACCCGGCCACAAGAGACCCAGTACTTC.

This clonotype was counted many times. The chain couples TRBV12-3 or TRBV12-4 to TRBJ2-3; tentative D call: TRBD1 (5 bases). V lost 5 bases to trimming and J lost 2 bases, with 14 bases between them. The CDR3 is 15 residues long. CDR3 DNA: TGTGCCAGCAGTCCCTCGGGCGGACACACAGATACGCAGTATTTT. Amino acids: CASSPSGGHTDTQYF.

This clonotype was observed many times. V usage is TRBV6-5 and J usage is TRBJ2-1; D may correspond to TRBD1 or TRBD2 (6 bases each). There are 14 residues in the CDR3. Germline V gene data show CDR1 as MNHEY and CDR2 as SVGAGI. V was clipped by 7 bases and J by 4 bases, with 14 bases between them. The CDR3 DNA is TGTGCCAGCACCATACAAGGGGGGTACAATGAGCAGTTCTTC. Protein sequence: CASTIQGGYNEQFF.

In this sample, this clonotype turned up many times. The chain employs TRBV20-1 and TRBJ1-1; D is unclear. The V gene lost 5 bases and the J gene lost 1 base, with 14 bases spanning the gap. From germline, CDR1 is DFQATT and CDR2 SNEGSKA (reference sequence). The CDR3 covers 14 residues. CDR3 in DNA: TGCAGTGCTGGCATCAGGAGGTCGAACACTGAAGCTTTCTTT. Its protein product is CSAGIRRSNTEAFF.

This clonotype was recorded at least ten times. The chain is built from TRBV20-1 and TRBJ2-7; D remains ambiguous. Germline CDR1 is DFQATT and CDR2 is SNEGSKA (reference sequence). CDR3 length: 12 residues. The V gene lost 0 bases and the J gene lost 9 bases, with 12 bases spanning the gap. Here the CDR3 DNA reads TGCAGTGCTAGAGACCCATCTCCCTGGCAGTACTTC. The encoded protein is CSARDPSPWQYF.

This clonotype has more than one count but fewer than ten. V and J are TRBV4-1 and TRBJ1-4; no clear D. V gave up 1 base and J gave up 0 bases, with 9 bases separating them. CDR1 is MGHRA and CDR2 is YSYEKL in the germline V gene. This CDR3 comprises 16 residues. The CDR3 region has the DNA TGCGCCAGCAGCCAAGGTACCACGGCAACTAATGAAAAACTGTTTTTT. Residues: CASSQGTTATNEKLFF.

The rearrangement links TRBV12-3 or TRBV12-4 to TRBJ2-3; TRBD1 or TRBD2 may be the D gene (5 bases each). The V end was cut by 8 bases, the J end by 11 bases, with 26 bases between. This CDR3 is 15 amino acids long. CDR3 bases: TGTGCCAGCGGGTCCCGGGAAAGGACAACAAATAGGCAGTATTTT. Translation: CASGSRERTTNRQYF.

Many counts were recorded for this clonotype. The rearrangement uses TRBV12-3 or TRBV12-4 and TRBJ1-1, with D perhaps matching TRBD1 (5 bases). CDR3 size: 13 residues. The V and J ends lost 6 bases and 6 bases respectively, with 14 bases between them. The CDR3 coding sequence is TGTGCCAGCAGCCCGCCCCAGGGACCTGAAGCTTTCTTT. It is translated as CASSPPQGPEAFF.

This clonotype occurred many times. The chain carries TRBV5-1 and TRBJ2-2; D not certain. This CDR3 comprises 15 residues. The V end was cut by 0 bases, the J end by 5 bases, with 11 bases between. Germline V gene data show CDR1 as SGHRS and CDR2 as YFSETQ. CDR3 nucleotides: TGCGCCAGCAGCTTGGTGTTCGGCGGAACCGGGGAGCTGTTTTTT. Protein product: CASSLVFGGTGELFF.

At least ten counts were recorded for this clonotype. This chain connects TRBV11-2 to TRBJ2-1, with TRBD2 matching 15 bases. The CDR3 is 19 amino acids. The J segment lost 7 bases and the V segment lost 1 base, leaving 11 bases of the junction unmatched. Germline V lookup: CDR1 SGHAT, CDR2 FQNNGV. The CDR3 DNA reads as TGTGCCAGCAGCTTAGGTCGGACTAGCGGGAGGGCTTTTACAAATGAGCAGTTCTTC. Protein product: CASSLGRTSGRAFTNEQFF. Looking up the rest from reference TRBV11-2 and TRBJ2-1 gives the full variable domain: EAGVAQSPRYKIIEKRQSVAFWCNPISGHATLYWYQQILGQGPKLLIQFQNNGVVDDSQLPKDRFSAERLKGVDSTLKIQPAKLEDSAVYLCASSLGRTSGRAFTNEQFFGPGTRLTVL.

This clonotype was seen repeatedly, ten times or more. The rearrangement joins TRBV5-5 to TRBJ2-2; D ambiguous. CDR3 size: 12 residues. Per germline, CDR1 SGHKS and CDR2 YYEKEE (reference sequence). V was clipped by 5 bases and J by 3 bases, with 5 bases between them. Here the CDR3 reads CASSPHTGELFF. The CDR3 nucleotides read TGTGCCAGCAGTCCACACACCGGGGAGCTGTTTTTT.

This clonotype was detected many times. V is TRBV5-4 and J is TRBJ2-1, with TRBD2 identical over 7 bases. Germline CDR1 and CDR2: SGHNT and YYREEE (reference sequence). Losses at the gene ends were 1 base for V and 0 bases for J; bases not matched to a gene: 1. The CDR3 is 15 residues long. As DNA, the CDR3 is TGTGCCAGCAGCTTGTGGGGGGGCTCCTACAATGAGCAGTTCTTC. Translation gives CASSLWGGSYNEQFF.

Ten or more counts support this clonotype. V is TRBV6-1 and J is TRBJ1-5, with 8 positions matching TRBD1. The CDR3 has 14 amino acids. CDR1 is MNHNS and CDR2 is SASEGT in the germline V gene. The J segment lost 6 bases and the V segment lost 6 bases, leaving 7 bases of the junction unmatched. In DNA form, the CDR3 reads TGTGCCAGCAGCCCCAGGGGGCTGGTTCAGCCCCAGCATTTT. Its translation is CASSPRGLVQPQHF.

The table lists this clonotype with many counts. The chain carries TRBV6-2 or TRBV6-3 and TRBJ2-1; 7 bases align to TRBD2. Germline loops: CDR1 MNHEY, CDR2 SVGEGT. The J segment lost 2 bases and the V segment lost 2 bases, leaving 12 bases of the junction unmatched. The CDR3 is 18 residues long. The CDR3 spells CASSYLSGALEAYNEQFF. The CDR3 bases are TGTGCCAGCAGTTACCTGAGCGGGGCCTTAGAGGCCTACAATGAGCAGTTCTTC.

This clonotype occurred many times. The chain is built from TRBV11-1 and TRBJ2-1, with 14 bases aligning to TRBD2. This CDR3 contains 19 residues. The V gene's germline CDR1 is SGHAT and CDR2 FQDESV (reference sequence). V shed 4 bases, J shed 3 bases, and the junction held 11 bases outside the gene matches. For the CDR3, the DNA is TGTGCCAGCAGCTCACACTCGGGACTAGCGGGAGTAGTCTACAATGAGCAGTTCTTC. Amino acids: CASSSHSGLAGVVYNEQFF. The variable domain in full, completed from reference TRBV11-1 and TRBJ2-1, reads EAEVAQSPRYKITEKSQAVAFWCDPISGHATLYWYRQILGQGPELLVQFQDESVVDDSQLPKDRFSAERLKGVDSTLKIQPAELGDSAMYLCASSSHSGLAGVVYNEQFFGPGTRLTVL.

The sample holds many counts of this clonotype. A read error may explain this, as a much larger clone is one base away. V usage is TRBV2 and J usage is TRBJ2-1; 11 nucleotides align to TRBD2. The germline CDR1 and CDR2 sequences are SNHLY and FYNNEI. The length of the CDR3 is 14 residues. V lost 3 bases, J lost 6 bases, and 1 base stayed unmatched. CDR3 sequence reads: CASSDGLAGNEQFF. The CDR3 DNA reads TGTGCCAGCAGTGATGGACTAGCGGGCAATGAGCAGTTCTTC. The full variable domain, completed using reference TRBV2 and TRBJ2-1, is EPEVTQTPSHQVTQMGQEVILRCVPISNHLYFYWYRQILGQKVEFLVSFYNNEISEKSEIFDDQFSVERPDGSNFTLKIRSTKLEDSAMYFCASSDGLAGNEQFFGPGTRLTVL.

This clonotype has at least ten counts. The chain employs TRBV7-9 and TRBJ1-5; D is ambiguous. V shed 1 base and J shed 10 bases, with 11 bases lying between them. The CDR3 length is 13 residues. Germline values: CDR1 SEHNR, CDR2 FQNEAQ (reference sequence). The CDR3 DNA reads TGTGCCAGCAGCTTAGTGGAGAATGGACCCCAGCATTTT. This encodes CASSLVENGPQHF.

At least ten counts were recorded for this clonotype. The CDR3 DNA is TGCAGCGTTGAGCGAGGGTCCAATGAGCAGTTCTTC. Translating gives CSVERGSNEQFF. This rearrangement joins TRBV29-1 to TRBJ2-1, with D perhaps matching TRBD2 (5 bases). CDR1 and CDR2 (germline): SQVTM, ANQGSEA. The CDR3 length is 12 residues. Trimming stripped 3 bases from V and 6 bases from J, with 9 bases between.

CDR3 sequence reads: CAHGPGLNSPLHF. The CDR3 DNA sequence: TGTGCCCACGGACCGGGACTAAATTCACCCCTCCACTTT. The chain is built from TRBV10-3 and TRBJ1-6; a possible D gene is TRBD1 (5 bases). CDR1 ENHRY and CDR2 SYGVKD come from the germline V gene. This CDR3 comprises 13 residues. V lost 11 bases and J 7 bases, leaving 15 bases between the germline ends.

The gene calls are TRBV18 and TRBJ2-1; TRBD2 matches 13 bases. J gave up 7 bases and V 5 bases, and 8 bases lay outside the gene matches. Germline V lookup: CDR1 KGHSH, CDR2 LQKENI. CDR3 size: 16 residues. CDR3 bases: TGTGCCAGCTCAGGGACTAGCGGGAAGGCCGGAAATGAGCAGTTCTTC. It specifies CASSGTSGKAGNEQFF.

This clonotype was seen at least ten times. The gene calls are TRBV29-1 and TRBJ2-3, with 10 bases matching TRBD2. The CDR3 is 14 amino acids. Germline V gives CDR1 SQVTM, CDR2 ANQGSEA. V dropped 6 bases and J dropped 4; count of bases not matched to a gene: 7. The chain's CDR3 is CSVQSGRAADTQYF. Here the CDR3 DNA reads TGCAGCGTCCAAAGCGGGAGGGCCGCAGATACGCAGTATTTT.